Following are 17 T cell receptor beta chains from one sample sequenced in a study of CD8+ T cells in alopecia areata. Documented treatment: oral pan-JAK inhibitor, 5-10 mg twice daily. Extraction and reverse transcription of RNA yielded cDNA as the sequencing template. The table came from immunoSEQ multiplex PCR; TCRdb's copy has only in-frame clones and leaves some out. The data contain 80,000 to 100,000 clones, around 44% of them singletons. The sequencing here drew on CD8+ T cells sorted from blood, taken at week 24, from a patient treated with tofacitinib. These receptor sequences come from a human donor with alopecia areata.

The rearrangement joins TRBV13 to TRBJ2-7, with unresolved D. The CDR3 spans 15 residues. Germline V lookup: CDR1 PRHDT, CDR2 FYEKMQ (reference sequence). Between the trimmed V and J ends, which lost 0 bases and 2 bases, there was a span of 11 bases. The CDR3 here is CASSLGGSLPYEQYF. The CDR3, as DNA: TGTGCCAGCAGCTTAGGAGGTTCTTTACCCTACGAGCAGTACTTC.

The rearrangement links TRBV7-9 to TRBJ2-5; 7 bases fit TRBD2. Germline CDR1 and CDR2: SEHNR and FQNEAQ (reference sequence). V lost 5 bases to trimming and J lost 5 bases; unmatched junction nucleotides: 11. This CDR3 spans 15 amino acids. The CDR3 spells CASSGGGGGGETQYF. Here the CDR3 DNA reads TGTGCCAGCAGCGGCGGCGGGGGAGGTGGGGAGACCCAGTACTTC.

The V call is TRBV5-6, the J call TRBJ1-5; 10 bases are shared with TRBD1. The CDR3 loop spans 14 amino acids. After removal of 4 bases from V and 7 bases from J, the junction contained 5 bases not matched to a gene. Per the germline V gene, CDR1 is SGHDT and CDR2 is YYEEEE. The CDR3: CASSLGTGDQPQHF. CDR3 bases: TGTGCCAGCAGCCTTGGGACAGGGGACCAGCCCCAGCATTTT.

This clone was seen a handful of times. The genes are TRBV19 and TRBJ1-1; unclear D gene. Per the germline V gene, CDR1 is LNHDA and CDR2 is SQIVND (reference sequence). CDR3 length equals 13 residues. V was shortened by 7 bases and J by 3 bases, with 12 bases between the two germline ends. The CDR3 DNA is TGTGCCAGTAAGTTGAGTCGGTACACTGAAGCTTTCTTT. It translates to CASKLSRYTEAFF.

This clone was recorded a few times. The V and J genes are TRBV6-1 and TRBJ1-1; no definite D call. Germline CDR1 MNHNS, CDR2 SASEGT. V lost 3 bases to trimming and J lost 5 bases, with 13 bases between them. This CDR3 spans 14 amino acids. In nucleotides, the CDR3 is TGTGCCAGCAGTGAGACTACCGGGGTAACTGAAGCTTTCTTT. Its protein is CASSETTGVTEAFF.

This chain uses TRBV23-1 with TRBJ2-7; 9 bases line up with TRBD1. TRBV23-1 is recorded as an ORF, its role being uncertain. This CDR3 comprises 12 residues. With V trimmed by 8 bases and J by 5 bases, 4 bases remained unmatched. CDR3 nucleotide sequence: TGCGCCAGCCGCCGGGACAGGGACGAGCAGTACTTC. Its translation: CASRRDRDEQYF.

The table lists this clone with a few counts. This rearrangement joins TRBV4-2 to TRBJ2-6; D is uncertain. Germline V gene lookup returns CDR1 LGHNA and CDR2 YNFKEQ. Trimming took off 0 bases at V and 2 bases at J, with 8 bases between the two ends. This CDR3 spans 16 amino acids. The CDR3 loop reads CASSQDELTGANVLTF. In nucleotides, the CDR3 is TGTGCCAGCAGCCAAGATGAGCTGACTGGGGCCAACGTCCTGACTTTC.

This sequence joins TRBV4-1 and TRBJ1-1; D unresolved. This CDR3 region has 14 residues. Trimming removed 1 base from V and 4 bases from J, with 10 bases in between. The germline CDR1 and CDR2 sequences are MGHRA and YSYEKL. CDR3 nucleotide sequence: TGCGCCAGCAGCCAAGGCCCAGTGGCCACTGAAGCTTTCTTT. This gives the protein CASSQGPVATEAFF.

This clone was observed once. CDR3 amino acids: CAWKGESSYEQYF. CDR3 DNA: TGTGCCTGGAAAGGCGAGAGCTCCTACGAGCAGTACTTC. The chain uses TRBV30 and TRBJ2-5; no reliable D call. With the DNA end fitting TRBJ2-7 better, the J assignment may be wrong. The CDR3 runs 13 residues. CDR1 and CDR2 from the germline V gene are GTSNPN and SVGIG (reference sequence).

The CDR3 DNA reads TGCGCCAGCAGCTGGGGCAGGAACAATGAGCAGTTCTTC. It codes for CASSWGRNNEQFF. The J gene is TRBJ2-1, the V gene TRBV5-1, with D perhaps TRBD1 (5 bases). Trimming stripped 3 bases from V and 5 bases from J, with 9 bases between. This CDR3 has 13 amino acids. Germline loops: CDR1 SGHRS, CDR2 YFSETQ. Combining the CDR3 with reference TRBV5-1 and TRBJ2-1 gives the whole variable domain KAGVTQTPRYLIKTRGQQVTLSCSPISGHRSVSWYQQTPGQGLQFLFEYFSETQRNKGNFPGRFSGRQFSNSRSEMNVSTLELGDSALYLCASSWGRNNEQFFGPGTRLTVL.

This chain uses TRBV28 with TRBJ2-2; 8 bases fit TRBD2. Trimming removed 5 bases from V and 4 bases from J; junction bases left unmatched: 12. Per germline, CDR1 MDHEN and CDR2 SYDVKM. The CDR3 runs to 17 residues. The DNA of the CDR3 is TGTGCCAGCAGTCCCATTAGCGGGATAGACCGCACCGGGGAGCTGTTTTTT. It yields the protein CASSPISGIDRTGELFF.

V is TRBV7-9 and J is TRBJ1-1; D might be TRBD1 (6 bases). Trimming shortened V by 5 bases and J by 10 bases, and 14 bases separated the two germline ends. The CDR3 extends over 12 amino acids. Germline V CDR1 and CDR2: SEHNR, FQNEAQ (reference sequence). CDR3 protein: CASSPRTDRAFF. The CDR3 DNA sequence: TGTGCCAGCAGCCCGAGGACAGATAGAGCTTTCTTT.

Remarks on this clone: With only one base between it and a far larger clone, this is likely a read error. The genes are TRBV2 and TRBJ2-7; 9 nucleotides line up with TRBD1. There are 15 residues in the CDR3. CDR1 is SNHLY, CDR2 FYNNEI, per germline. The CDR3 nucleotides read TGTGCCAGCAGTGAGATTGGACAGGGGACCTACGAGCAGCACTTC. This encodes CASSEIGQGTYEQHF.

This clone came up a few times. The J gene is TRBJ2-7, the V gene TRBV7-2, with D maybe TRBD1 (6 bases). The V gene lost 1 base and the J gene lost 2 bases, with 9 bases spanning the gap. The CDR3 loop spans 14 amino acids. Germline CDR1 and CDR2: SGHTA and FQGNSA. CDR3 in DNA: TGTGCCAGCAGCTTAGTCCCAGGGGCCTACGAGCAGTACTTC. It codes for CASSLVPGAYEQYF. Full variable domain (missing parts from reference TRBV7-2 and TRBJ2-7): GAGVSQSPSNKVTEKGKDVELRCDPISGHTALYWYRQSLGQGLEFLIYFQGNSAPDKSGLPSDRFSAERTGGSVSTLTIQRTQQEDSAVYLCASSLVPGAYEQYFGPGTRLTVT.

CDR3 amino acids: CASSYPGADTQYF. The CDR3 DNA reads TGTGCCAGCAGTTACCCGGGTGCAGATACGCAGTATTTT. The rearrangement uses TRBV6-5 and TRBJ2-3; D remains unclear. In germline, CDR1 is MNHEY, CDR2 SVGAGI. The length of the CDR3 is 13 residues. V lost 2 bases and J lost 4, with 7 bases in between.

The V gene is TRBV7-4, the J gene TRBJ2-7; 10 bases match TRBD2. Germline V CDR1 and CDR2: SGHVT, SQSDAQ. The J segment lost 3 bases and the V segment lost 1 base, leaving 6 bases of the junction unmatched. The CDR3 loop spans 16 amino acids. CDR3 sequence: CASSLEAASGSYEQYF. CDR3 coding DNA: TGTGCCAGCAGCTTAGAGGCTGCTAGCGGGAGCTACGAGCAGTACTTC.

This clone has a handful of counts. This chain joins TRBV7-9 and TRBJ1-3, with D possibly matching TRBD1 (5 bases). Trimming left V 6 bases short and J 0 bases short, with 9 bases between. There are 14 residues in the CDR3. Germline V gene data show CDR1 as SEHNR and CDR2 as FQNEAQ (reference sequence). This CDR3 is CASRRGDSGNTIYF. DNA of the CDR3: TGTGCCAGCAGGCGAGGGGACTCTGGAAACACCATATATTTT.